This T cell receptor beta chain comes out of a study of T-cell reconstitution after alpha-beta-depleted transplantation in children. Regarding the study as a whole: Surviving recipient T cells and intrathymic progenitors accounted for some patients' high TCRbeta diversity at day 60. By one year post-transplant, T-cell counts and diversity largely arose from T cells that were newly produced. Reported findings indicate that, about two months after transplant, alpha-beta T cells came from several hundred expanded clones, which were derived from non-depleted graft cells.

A word on this clonotype: The antigen is unknown.

V was trimmed by 1 base and J by 4 bases, leaving 14 bases between them. Germline V CDR1 and CDR2: LGHNA, YNFKEQ. The CDR3 is 15 amino acids. Unique molecular identifiers tagged the TCRbeta library. A single record per CDR3 protein comes from TCRdb applying MiXCR to the PCR reads. The sample includes around 270,000 distinct CDR3 sequences, less than 9.5% of them seen just once. The sample in question was peripheral blood, obtained 360 days after TCRalphabeta/CD19-depleted stem cell transplant. The receptor's source is a female patient aged 2-9 years who had a stem cell transplant for Fanconi anemia, so the T cells may come from the graft donor. J is TRBJ2-7 and V is TRBV4-2; possible D gene TRBD1, 6 bases. CDR3 in amino acids: CASSQASDSGYEQYF. CDR3 DNA sequence: TGTGCCAGCAGCCAAGCATCGGACAGCGGATACGAGCAGTACTTC.